This T cell receptor beta chain was captured by sequencing in a study of blood T cell repertoires in COVID-19. Study background: The cDNA or gDNA used as material had been derived from T cells, B-cell-depleted T cells, or PBMCs.

The protocol was immunoSEQ multiplex PCR, while the TCRdb copy is restricted to in-frame clones and leaves out a portion. The sample records about 160,000 clones, approximately 79% being singletons. The CDR3 is 16 residues long. The V and J ends lost 1 base and 7 bases respectively, with 17 bases between them. Germline V gene lookup returns CDR1 KGHSH and CDR2 LQKENI. This TCR was sampled from a woman aged 60-75 years with COVID-19, enrolled during active disease. The sequencing input was peripheral blood. The V and J genes are TRBV18 and TRBJ2-1, with D perhaps matching TRBD1 (5 bases). In nucleotides, the CDR3 is TGTGCCAGCTCACCACGGTCGCAGGGAAGTAGGAATGAGCAGTTCTTC. Translating it yields CASSPRSQGSRNEQFF.